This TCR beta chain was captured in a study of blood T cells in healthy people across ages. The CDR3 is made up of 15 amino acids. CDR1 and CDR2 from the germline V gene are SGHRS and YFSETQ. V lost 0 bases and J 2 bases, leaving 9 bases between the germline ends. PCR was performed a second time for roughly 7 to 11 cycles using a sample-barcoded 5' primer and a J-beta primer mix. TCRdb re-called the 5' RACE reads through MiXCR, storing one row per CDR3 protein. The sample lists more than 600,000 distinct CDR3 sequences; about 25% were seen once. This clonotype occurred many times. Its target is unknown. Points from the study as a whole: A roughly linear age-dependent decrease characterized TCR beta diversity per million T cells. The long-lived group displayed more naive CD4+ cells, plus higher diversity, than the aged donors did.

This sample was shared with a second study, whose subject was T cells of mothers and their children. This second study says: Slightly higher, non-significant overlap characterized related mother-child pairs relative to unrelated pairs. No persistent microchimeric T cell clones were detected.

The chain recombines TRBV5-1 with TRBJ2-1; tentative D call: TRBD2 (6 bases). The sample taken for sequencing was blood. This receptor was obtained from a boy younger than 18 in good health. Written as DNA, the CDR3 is TGCGCCAGCAGCTTGGGTGCTAGCGCCTACAATGAGCAGTTCTTC. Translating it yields CASSLGASAYNEQFF.